Presented here are 8 T cell receptor beta chains from one specimen sequenced in a study of regulatory T cells in long-lasting Graves disease. For TCR beta, libraries came from iRepertoire HTBI primers and Arm-PCR of CDR3 regions. TCRdb reprocessed the multiplex PCR reads via MiXCR and lists one record per CDR3 protein. The repertoire consists of about 470,000 distinct CDR3 sequences, with about 20% occurring once and the leading ten covering 7.8%. Stated time point: persistent/refractory GD, antithyroid drugs over 5 years with positive TRAb. RNA extracted from PBMCs served as the sequencing template. The sample consisted of peripheral blood mononuclear cells (PBMCs), taken when the disease was refractory, from a patient treated with antithyroid drugs. The receptors shown here come from a female donor with Graves disease.

The chain employs TRBV6-1 and TRBJ2-2; 7 bases align to TRBD2. Losses at the gene ends were 7 bases for V and 4 bases for J; bases not matched to a gene: 9. This CDR3 comprises 15 residues. Germline CDR1 reads MNHNS; CDR2 reads SASEGT. The CDR3, as DNA: TGTGCCAGCATACTCTACCCGGGGGGCACCGGGGAGCTGTTTTTT. This encodes CASILYPGGTGELFF.

V and J are TRBV6-4 and TRBJ2-7, with TRBD2 identical over 10 bases. Unmatched junction bases numbered 13, after V lost 5 bases and J lost 3 bases. CDR3 size: 17 residues. Per the germline V gene, CDR1 is MRHNA and CDR2 is SNTAGT. The CDR3, as DNA: TGTGCCAGCAGTTACGGGGCGGGGCTAGCGGGGGTCTACGAGCAGTACTTC. Amino acid sequence: CASSYGAGLAGVYEQYF.

V and J are TRBV6-1 and TRBJ1-5; D uncertain. Trimming cost V 6 bases and J 4 bases, with 10 bases left between them. CDR1 is MNHNS and CDR2 is SASEGT in the germline V gene. The CDR3 extends over 13 amino acids. Here the CDR3 reads CASRPQWNQPQHF. The CDR3 bases are TGTGCCAGCAGACCACAGTGGAATCAGCCCCAGCATTTT.

This chain connects TRBV4-1 to TRBJ1-2, with D unresolved. Looked up from germline, CDR1 is MGHRA and CDR2 is YSYEKL. V was cut by 4 bases and J by 4 bases, with 13 bases left in between. The CDR3 consists of 14 residues. The CDR3 protein is CASSPQAASYGYTF. CDR3 nucleotide sequence: TGCGCCAGCAGCCCCCAGGCCGCGTCCTATGGCTACACCTTC.

V gene TRBV30 combines with J gene TRBJ2-2, with 8 bases lining up with TRBD2. The CDR3 spans 15 residues. Germline CDR1 is GTSNPN and CDR2 is SVGIG (reference sequence). V gave up 2 bases and J gave up 4 bases; unmatched junction bases: 6. CDR3 in amino acids: CAWSFLAGSTGELFF. The CDR3 DNA reads TGTGCCTGGAGTTTCCTAGCGGGTTCCACCGGGGAGCTGTTTTTT.

The rearrangement joins TRBV27 to TRBJ2-7; D unresolved. The ends were cut back, 10 bases at V and 2 bases at J, with 21 bases in the middle. This CDR3 is 15 amino acids long. Per germline, CDR1 MNHEY and CDR2 SMNVEV (reference sequence). The CDR3 sequence is CANSPSGGSAYEQYF. The CDR3 bases are TGTGCCAACAGCCCCAGTGGTGGTAGTGCCTACGAGCAGTACTTC.

This clonotype was picked up a small number of times. The chain couples TRBV6-2 or TRBV6-3 to TRBJ1-1, with a possible D match to TRBD1 (6 bases). Looked up from germline, CDR1 is MNHEY and CDR2 is SVGEGT. V was trimmed by 0 bases and J by 4 bases, leaving 18 bases between them. CDR3 length equals 17 residues. Here the CDR3 reads CASSYSNGGGAGTEAFF. Written as DNA, the CDR3 is TGTGCCAGCAGTTACTCGAATGGCGGGGGGGCTGGCACTGAAGCTTTCTTT.

The chain combines TRBV20-1 with TRBJ1-5; 8 bases are shared with TRBD1. The germline gives CDR1 DFQATT, CDR2 SNEGSKA (reference sequence). This CDR3 region has 15 residues. With V trimmed by 6 bases and J by 1 base, 8 bases remained unmatched. The CDR3 DNA follows: TGCAGTGCGCAAAAGACAGGGGAAAGCAATCAGCCCCAGCATTTT. The encoded protein is CSAQKTGESNQPQHF.